These T cell receptor beta chains were read from a single sample in a study of OX40 agonist ivuxolimab in advanced cancers. Profiling relied on immunoSEQ multiplex PCR, and the TCRdb table lists in-frame clones only, not all of them. Of 65,000 to 85,000 clones listed, about 90% were seen once; the top ten hold over 6%. Sequenced here: CD4+ or CD8+ T cells sorted from blood, sampled in a trial of the OX40 agonist ivuxolimab. The receptors originated from an adult with an advanced solid tumor such as melanoma, head and neck, liver or kidney cancer. The conserved cysteine and the conserved F or W are not part of the CDR3 here. The order of the fields is V gene, CDR3 protein.

>TRBV30
AWSVLVGTDTQY
>TRBV16
ASSQSGLNTEAF
>TRBV19
ASSIRQGNEQY
>TRBV29-1
SVESPRDSGELF
>TRBV6-1
ASSEQEGGVYEQY
>TRBV9
ASSQRPGYSYEQY
>TRBV7-9
ASSRSGLAGNNEQF
>TRBV4-3
ASSHARISGGGKSSYEQY
>TRBV7-6
ASSLVHGESYNEQF
>TRBV27
ASSLGTSGAYNEQF
>TRBV9
ASSASKQGPLMNTEAF
>TRBV29-1
SAREGRAGELF
>TRBV12-5
ASGEAAGTGTYEQY
>TRBV5-5
ASSFGETEQY
>TRBV27
ASSLHFSNQPQH
>TRBV19
ASSIVTSQGELF
>TRBV27
ASSRGLGGNIQY
>TRBV29-1
SVKGTPATNEKLF
>TRBV7-6
ASSATRGYEQY
>TRBV7-9
ASSDRDLDFSSYNEQF
>TRBV13
ASSLEGTTDTQY
>TRBV19
ASREDSAAYNEQF
>TRBV7-8
ASSLRGQGGANYGYT
>TRBV7-3
ASSSKTGILSGANVLT
>TRBV13
ASSYRDGPYEQY
>TRBV14
ASSRTETWSEQF
>TRBV27
ASRSRGTSKDTQY
>TRBV6-5
ASSYSSEAADTQY
>TRBV19
ASSYGDRGQSPLH
>TRBV6-5
ASKTGSQPYEQY
>TRBV6-5
ASSLQGFGPNEQY
>TRBV7-6
ASSNLDEEAGTGELF